A single sample gave rise to the 30 T cell receptor beta chains below, sequenced in a study of blood T cell repertoires in COVID-19. Some clones are missing from TCRdb's copy, which holds only in-frame ones; the method was immunoSEQ multiplex PCR. The sample has roughly 100,000 clones, 87% seen once. Input material: peripheral blood. The source of these receptors is a woman aged 45-59 years with COVID-19, enrolled during active disease.

The V gene is TRBV3-1 (or the pseudogene TRBV3-2), the J gene TRBJ1-2; TRBD1 matches at 8 bases. The germline gives CDR1 LGHDT, CDR2 YNNKEL (reference sequence). CDR3 length: 12 residues. V gave up 6 bases and J gave up 5 bases; unmatched junction bases: 2. The CDR3 is CASRNRGYGYTF. The CDR3 DNA sequence: TGTGCCAGCAGGAACAGGGGGTATGGCTACACCTTC.

The chain links TRBV4-1 to TRBJ1-2; D remains unclear. The germline V gene has CDR1 MGHRA and CDR2 YSYEKL. Trimming took off 1 base at V and 0 bases at J, with 9 bases between the two ends. The CDR3 totals 15 residues. The CDR3 loop is CASSQADTANYGYTF. The CDR3, as DNA: TGCGCCAGCAGCCAAGCTGACACCGCTAACTATGGCTACACCTTC.

This chain uses TRBV6-5 with TRBJ1-2; the D gene is possibly TRBD1 (5 bases). This CDR3 spans 14 amino acids. V was trimmed by 1 base and J by 2 bases, leaving 8 bases between them. Germline CDR1 MNHEY, CDR2 SVGAGI. CDR3 bases: TGTGCCAGCAGTTACTTCAGGGCAAACTATGGCTACACCTTC. It specifies CASSYFRANYGYTF.

V gene TRBV27 combines with J gene TRBJ1-1; 9 bases are a match to TRBD1. From germline, CDR1 is MNHEY and CDR2 SMNVEV (reference sequence). This CDR3 has 15 residues. Trimming took 5 bases from V and 1 from J; bases not matched to a gene: 5. CDR3 protein: CASSPWTGENTEAFF. Here the CDR3 DNA reads TGTGCCAGCAGTCCGTGGACAGGGGAGAACACTGAAGCTTTCTTT.

This clone was picked up a small number of times. V and J are TRBV9 and TRBJ2-3, with 8 bases lining up with TRBD1. CDR1 is SGDLS, CDR2 YYNGEE, per germline. This CDR3 has 14 residues. J lost 5 bases, V lost 5 bases, and 7 bases had no gene match. The CDR3 spells CASRPPGGEDTQYF. For the CDR3, the DNA is TGTGCCAGCAGGCCACCAGGGGGCGAAGATACGCAGTATTTT.

This clone was observed a few times. The rearrangement uses TRBV5-1 and TRBJ1-3; D is unclear. Germline V CDR1 and CDR2: SGHRS, YFSETQ. The CDR3 length is 14 residues. The germline V and J ends were trimmed by 4 bases and 2 bases, with 10 bases remaining between them. The CDR3 region is CASSPTQTGNTIYF. In nucleotides, the CDR3 is TGCGCCAGCAGCCCGACACAGACTGGAAACACCATATATTTT.

This chain joins TRBV7-9 and TRBJ2-1, with 10 nucleotides matching TRBD1. V lost 6 bases to trimming and J lost 2 bases; unmatched junction nucleotides: 4. The CDR3 spans 15 residues. Per the germline V gene, CDR1 is SEHNR and CDR2 is FQNEAQ (reference sequence). CDR3 sequence reads: CASRVGQGAYNEQFF. The CDR3 nucleotides read TGTGCCAGCAGGGTTGGACAGGGGGCCTACAATGAGCAGTTCTTC. Looking up the rest from reference TRBV7-9 and TRBJ2-1 gives the full variable domain: DTGVSQNPRHKITKRGQNVTFRCDPISEHNRLYWYRQTLGQGPEFLTYFQNEAQLEKSRLLSDRFSAERPKGSFSTLEIQRTEQGDSAMYLCASRVGQGAYNEQFFGPGTRLTVL.

J is TRBJ1-2 and V is TRBV30; D is unclear. The germline V gene encodes CDR1 GTSNPN and CDR2 SVGIG (reference sequence). CDR3 size: 11 residues. The V and J ends lost 0 bases and 8 bases respectively, with 7 bases between them. CDR3 sequence (DNA): TGTGCCTGGAGTGTCGGAGGGGGCTACACCTTC. Protein: CAWSVGGGYTF.

A remark on this clone: One junction end does not reproduce the germline sequence, and a read error may be involved. The chain joins TRBV7-2 to TRBJ1-2; a possible D gene is TRBD1 (6 bases). Per germline, CDR1 SGHTA and CDR2 FQGNSA. The CDR3 has 12 amino acids. In nucleotides, the CDR3 is TGTGCCAGCAGCTTAGCGACGGGACATGGACACTTC. Translated: CASSLATGHGHF. The variable domain in full, with the rest retrieved from reference TRBV7-2 and TRBJ1-2, is GAGVSQSPSNKVTEKGKDVELRCDPISGHTALYWYRQSLGQGLEFLIYFQGNSAPDKSGLPSDRFSAERTGGSVSTLTIQRTQQEDSAVYLCASSLATGHGHFGSGTRLTVV.

This clone was counted once. V is TRBV12-3 or TRBV12-4 and J is TRBJ2-7, with D uncertain. This CDR3 region has 13 residues. Trimming stripped 3 bases from V and 2 bases from J, with 8 bases between. The chain's CDR3 is CASSFDTPYEQYF. CDR3 DNA: TGTGCCAGCAGTTTCGACACACCCTACGAGCAGTACTTC.

This sequence joins TRBV27 and TRBJ2-1, with D possibly TRBD1 on 6 matching bases. This CDR3 has 12 residues. In germline, CDR1 is MNHEY, CDR2 SMNVEV (reference sequence). V shed 5 bases and J shed 12 bases, with 14 bases lying between them. Written as DNA, the CDR3 is TGTGCCAGCAGTGAACAGGGCATAGGGCAGTTCTTC. It is translated as CASSEQGIGQFF.

J is TRBJ2-2 and V is TRBV11-1, with a possible D match to TRBD2 (5 bases). The length of the CDR3 is 15 residues. Per the germline V gene, CDR1 is SGHAT and CDR2 is FQDESV (reference sequence). Trimming left V 5 bases short and J 4 bases short, with 14 bases between. The CDR3 region has the DNA TGTGCCAGCAGCCTACTCGGACTGGGCACCGGGGAGCTGTTTTTT. This sequence encodes CASSLLGLGTGELFF.

This clone was observed a single time. This rearrangement joins TRBV6-2 or TRBV6-3 to TRBJ2-2; 8 nucleotides match TRBD1. Losses at the gene ends were 6 bases for V and 4 bases for J; bases not matched to a gene: 10. CDR1 is MNHEY and CDR2 is SVGEGT in the germline V gene. This CDR3 has 16 amino acids. The CDR3 is CASSPDRGYRTGELFF. DNA of the CDR3: TGTGCCAGCAGCCCAGACAGGGGATATCGCACCGGGGAGCTGTTTTTT.

The chain is built from TRBV5-6 and TRBJ1-2, with 11 bases lining up with TRBD1. Germline CDR1 SGHDT, CDR2 YYEEEE. The J segment lost 6 bases and the V segment lost 0 bases, leaving 4 bases of the junction unmatched. The CDR3 covers 15 residues. The CDR3 reads CASSLERTGGHGYTF. DNA for the CDR3: TGTGCCAGCAGCTTGGAGCGGACAGGGGGCCATGGCTACACCTTC.

This sequence joins TRBV3-1 (or the pseudogene TRBV3-2) and TRBJ2-2; D might be TRBD1 (6 bases). CDR3 length equals 15 residues. V was shortened by 3 bases and J by 2 bases, with 10 bases between the two germline ends. Germline V gene sequence: CDR1 LGHDT, CDR2 YNNKEL (reference sequence). The CDR3 here is CASSHPGHNTGELFF. The CDR3, as DNA: TGTGCCAGCAGCCATCCGGGACATAACACCGGGGAGCTGTTTTTT.

This sequence joins TRBV4-1 and TRBJ2-3, with D possibly matching TRBD2 (5 bases). Trimming removed 4 bases at V and 2 bases at J, with 13 bases between. CDR1 MGHRA and CDR2 YSYEKL come from the germline V gene. The CDR3 length is 15 residues. This CDR3 reads CASSLEGPVTDTQYF. CDR3 bases: TGCGCCAGCAGCCTCGAGGGTCCAGTCACAGATACGCAGTATTTT.

This clone was found a few times. The chain has TRBV2 and TRBJ2-7, with TRBD1 matching 7 bases. The junction had 13 bases not matched to a gene; V was cut back by 7 bases and J by 4 bases. The CDR3 has 15 residues. Germline V gene lookup returns CDR1 SNHLY and CDR2 FYNNEI. In DNA, the CDR3 is TGTGCCAGCATTGAGGGGGCCTCTTATCTGTACGAGCAGTACTTC. This encodes CASIEGASYLYEQYF.

The chain combines TRBV11-2 with TRBJ2-7; TRBD1 is a possible D gene (6 bases). V was shortened by 5 bases and J by 5 bases, with 19 bases between the two germline ends. Looked up from germline, CDR1 is SGHAT and CDR2 is FQNNGV. The CDR3 spans 15 residues. The CDR3 nucleotides read TGTGCCAGCAGCCAGAGACAGGTATCCCCCGACGAGCAGTACTTC. Translation gives CASSQRQVSPDEQYF.

The V and J genes are TRBV30 and TRBJ2-7; D may be TRBD1 (5 bases). Trimming pared 3 bases from V and 5 bases from J, leaving 14 bases between. The CDR3 has 13 residues. Per the germline V gene, CDR1 is GTSNPN and CDR2 is SVGIG (reference sequence). The CDR3 region has the DNA TGTGCCTGGAGAGTGGTGGGGCAGGACGAGCAGTACTTC. It is translated as CAWRVVGQDEQYF.

This CDR3 is CASSETANNSPLHF. DNA for the CDR3: TGTGCCAGTAGTGAGACAGCAAATAATTCACCCCTCCACTTT. The gene calls are TRBV19 and TRBJ1-6; D perhaps matches TRBD1 (5 bases). With 5 bases removed from V and 5 bases from J, the gap between germline ends came to 10 bases. The CDR3 length is 14 residues. Germline CDR1 reads LNHDA; CDR2 reads SQIVND (reference sequence).

The chain links TRBV5-1 to TRBJ1-1; 8 bases are a match to TRBD1. Germline values: CDR1 SGHRS, CDR2 YFSETQ. V trimming: 1 base; J trimming: 6 bases; junction bases outside the gene matches: 5. CDR3 length: 14 amino acids. The chain's CDR3 is CASSLRDRGSEAFF. The CDR3 coding sequence is TGCGCCAGCAGCTTGCGCGACAGGGGTTCTGAAGCTTTCTTT.

The chain recombines TRBV28 with TRBJ2-7, with 7 nucleotides matching TRBD1. V shed 3 bases, J shed 9 bases, and the junction held 5 bases outside the gene matches. The V gene's germline CDR1 is MDHEN and CDR2 SYDVKM. The CDR3 totals 12 residues. CDR3 sequence: CASSFTGARQYF. The DNA for the CDR3 is TGTGCCAGCAGTTTCACAGGGGCGAGGCAGTACTTC. Drawing the rest from reference TRBV28 and TRBJ2-7, the complete variable domain is DVKVTQSSRYLVKRTGEKVFLECVQDMDHENMFWYRQDPGLGLRLIYFSYDVKMKEKGDIPEGYSVSREKKERFSLILESASTNQTSMYLCASSFTGARQYFGPGTRLTVT.

V is TRBV30 and J is TRBJ1-5, with TRBD1 as a possible D gene (5 bases). V was trimmed by 0 bases and J by 0 bases, leaving 12 bases between them. Looked up from germline, CDR1 is GTSNPN and CDR2 is SVGIG (reference sequence). The CDR3 extends over 16 amino acids. The CDR3: CAWSVRGQYSNQPQHF. CDR3 in DNA: TGTGCCTGGAGTGTACGCGGACAATATAGCAATCAGCCCCAGCATTTT.

V is TRBV29-1 and J is TRBJ1-1, with TRBD1 matching over 10 bases. Germline lookup yields CDR1 SQVTM and CDR2 ANQGSEA. The CDR3 is 14 amino acids. The J segment lost 4 bases and the V segment lost 7 bases, leaving 9 bases of the junction unmatched. CDR3 nucleotides: TGCAGCGCTACACGACAGGGGGCAGGCACTGAAGCTTTCTTT. This codes for CSATRQGAGTEAFF.

This rearrangement joins TRBV5-1 to TRBJ2-7; 7 bases map to TRBD1. The CDR3 has 15 residues. Trimming cost V 4 bases and J 0 bases; bases outside gene matches: 7. Germline V gene lookup returns CDR1 SGHRS and CDR2 YFSETQ. CDR3 DNA sequence: TGCGCCAGCAGCCCTGATGGGACAGCCTCCTACGAGCAGTACTTC. Translating it yields CASSPDGTASYEQYF.

This chain connects TRBV19 to TRBJ2-1; 9 bases match TRBD1. V gave up 5 bases and J gave up 8 bases; unmatched junction bases: 13. Germline CDR1 is LNHDA and CDR2 is SQIVND (reference sequence). The CDR3 runs 16 residues. DNA of the CDR3: TGTGCCAGTAGTCTCTACCGGGACAGGGCTTGGGATGAGCAGTTCTTC. Translating gives CASSLYRDRAWDEQFF. The variable domain in full, completed from reference TRBV19 and TRBJ2-1, reads DGGITQSPKYLFRKEGQNVTLSCEQNLNHDAMYWYRQDPGQGLRLIYYSQIVNDFQKGDIAEGYSVSREKKESFPLTVTSAQKNPTAFYLCASSLYRDRAWDEQFFGPGTRLTVL.

The chain is built from TRBV7-8 and TRBJ2-2, with TRBD2 matching over 8 bases. CDR1 and CDR2 from the germline V gene are SGHVS and FQNEAQ. V lost 5 bases and J lost 5; bases outside the gene matches: 16. The CDR3 runs to 18 residues. CDR3 nucleotide sequence: TGTGCCAGCAGCCCCGGATTAGCGGGGACATCGGGAACCGGGGAGCTGTTTTTT. As protein: CASSPGLAGTSGTGELFF.

J is TRBJ1-2 and V is TRBV6-2 or TRBV6-3, with D possibly being TRBD1 (5 bases). The CDR3 totals 13 residues. Germline values: CDR1 MNHEY, CDR2 SVGEGT. The ends were cut back, 2 bases at V and 2 bases at J, with 6 bases in the middle. The CDR3 DNA follows: TGTGCCAGCAGTTACGCAGGGAACTATGGCTACACCTTC. Amino acid sequence: CASSYAGNYGYTF.

The rearrangement links TRBV7-8 to TRBJ2-5; a possible D gene is TRBD2 (6 bases). Germline lookup yields CDR1 SGHVS and CDR2 FQNEAQ. This CDR3 has 16 amino acids. Deletions cut 2 bases from V and 5 bases from J, with 18 bases between. This CDR3 is CASSLRRDPEGETQYF. CDR3 nucleotides: TGTGCCAGCAGCTTACGGCGGGACCCGGAGGGGGAGACCCAGTACTTC.

The chain joins TRBV9 to TRBJ2-1; no reliable D call. CDR3 size: 13 residues. Trimming cost V 0 bases and J 4 bases, with 5 bases left between them. CDR1 SGDLS and CDR2 YYNGEE come from the germline V gene. The CDR3 loop is CASSVGRYNEQFF. The CDR3 DNA reads as TGTGCCAGCAGCGTAGGGCGGTACAATGAGCAGTTCTTC.